This T cell receptor (beta chain) is from a study of post-analysis software for immune sequencing data. CDR3 length: 13 residues. Germline values: CDR1 MGHRA, CDR2 YSYEKL. V shed 1 base and J shed 9 bases, with 10 bases lying between them. Whole-study findings and limits: With TRBV5-6, TRBV5-1 and TRBV20-1 included, about five TRBV segments were more frequent in patients than in controls.

In regard to this clonotype: Its antigen is not identified.

Each TCR beta cDNA library carried unique molecular identifiers. Each batch of about 0.95 to 11 million T cells produced 490,000 or so cDNA molecules. TCRdb used MiXCR to reprocess the PCR reads, holding one entry per CDR3 protein. The sample shows roughly 670,000 distinct CDR3 sequences, around 64% of them seen only once. Sequencing was done on a sample of blood. The chain recombines TRBV4-1 with TRBJ2-1; D call uncertain. This receptor was obtained from a girl aged 2 to 9 with multiple sclerosis. In nucleotides, the CDR3 is TGCGCCAGCAGCCAAGTCTGGATGTTTGAGCAGTTCTTC. This sequence encodes CASSQVWMFEQFF.